A single sample gave rise to the 20 T cell receptor beta chains below, sequenced in a study of immune evolution from preneoplasia to lung adenocarcinoma. Profiled with immunoSEQ multiplex PCR; TCRdb holds only in-frame clones, not every one. The sample yields roughly 6,300 clones, about 79% seen once. The sample consisted of FFPE minimally invasive lung adenocarcinoma tissue. These receptors were collected from a person aged 55-80 years with lung adenocarcinoma.

With respect to this clone: A read error may account for a junction end that differs from germline. V gene TRBV30 combines with J gene TRBJ2-1; D might be TRBD1 (6 bases). This CDR3 region has 13 residues. CDR1 and CDR2 from the germline V gene are GTSNPN and SVGIG (reference sequence). CDR3 amino acids: CSLSRGSNNEQFF. CDR3 nucleotides: TGCTCTCTTAGCAGGGGCAGTAACAATGAGCAGTTCTTC.

The chain uses TRBV5-1 and TRBJ2-1, with 11 bases fitting TRBD2. The CDR3 runs 15 residues. Losses at the gene ends were 0 bases for V and 4 bases for J; bases not matched to a gene: 0. CDR1 and CDR2 (germline): SGHRS, YFSETQ. The DNA for the CDR3 is TGCGCCAGCAGCTTGGGACTAGCGGGGTACAATGAGCAGTTCTTC. It encodes CASSLGLAGYNEQFF.

This rearrangement joins TRBV14 to TRBJ1-1; 8 nucleotides align to TRBD1. The CDR3 loop spans 16 amino acids. CDR1 and CDR2 from the germline V gene are SGHDN and FVKESK. Trimming took 4 bases from V and 0 from J; bases not matched to a gene: 7. The CDR3 loop is CASSPPGQDMNTEAFF. The DNA of the CDR3 is TGTGCCAGCAGCCCTCCGGGACAGGATATGAACACTGAAGCTTTCTTT.

By sample share, this clone is large. In nucleotides, the CDR3 is TGTGCCTGGACGAGAGGGGGCGAAGGCTATGGCTACACCTTC. It specifies CAWTRGGEGYGYTF. V is TRBV30 and J is TRBJ1-2; 7 bases are a match to TRBD1. Per the germline V gene, CDR1 is GTSNPN and CDR2 is SVGIG (reference sequence). The CDR3 sequence is 14 residues long. The V and J ends lost 4 bases and 4 bases, in that order; junction bases with no gene match: 9. Based on the CDR3 plus reference TRBV30 and TRBJ1-2, the full variable domain is SQTIHQWPATLVQPVGSPLSLECTVEGTSNPNLYWYRQAAGRGLQLLFYSVGIGQISSEVPQNLSASRPQDRQFILSSKKLLLSDSGFYLCAWTRGGEGYGYTFGSGTRLTVV.

This clone appeared once. This rearrangement joins TRBV11-3 to TRBJ2-5; 7 bases map to TRBD1. There are 14 residues in the CDR3. Germline loops: CDR1 SGHNT, CDR2 YENEEA. The junction had 6 bases not matched to a gene; V was cut back by 4 bases and J by 4 bases. In DNA form, the CDR3 reads TGTGCCAGCAGCTCAGGACAGGTGATAGAGACCCAGTACTTC. Protein: CASSSGQVIETQYF.

The chain carries TRBV30 and TRBJ2-5; 8 bases align to TRBD1. Germline CDR1 is GTSNPN and CDR2 is SVGIG (reference sequence). CDR3 length equals 15 residues. Unmatched junction bases numbered 11, after V lost 4 bases and J lost 4 bases. The CDR3 DNA is TGTGCCTGGATTTCGGCAGGGGGCTCAAGAGAGACCCAGTACTTC. Its protein is CAWISAGGSRETQYF.

This clone was detected only once. This chain connects TRBV5-6 to TRBJ1-4; the match to TRBD1 covers 7 bases. Per germline, CDR1 SGHDT and CDR2 YYEEEE. J gave up 5 bases and V 3 bases, and 13 bases lay outside the gene matches. CDR3 length: 17 residues. The CDR3 loop is CASSSLISGTANEKLFF. CDR3 nucleotides: TGTGCCAGCAGCTCACTTATAAGTGGGACAGCAAATGAAAAACTGTTTTTT.

The chain's CDR3 is CASSSLSVSEQYF. CDR3 nucleotides: TGTGCCAGCAGCTCCCTGAGTGTAAGCGAGCAGTACTTC. The rearrangement uses TRBV11-3 and TRBJ2-7; D ambiguous. The CDR3 totals 13 residues. Trimming cost V 4 bases and J 6 bases, with 13 bases left between them. Germline V gene lookup returns CDR1 SGHNT and CDR2 YENEEA.

This clone appeared once. This chain joins TRBV6-5 and TRBJ1-1; D remains ambiguous. From germline, CDR1 is MNHEY and CDR2 SVGAGI. V was clipped by 2 bases and J by 1 base, with 8 bases between them. This CDR3 is built from 14 residues. The CDR3 region is CASSYVQKNTEAFF. The CDR3 nucleotides read TGTGCCAGCAGTTACGTTCAGAAGAACACTGAAGCTTTCTTT.

The J gene is TRBJ2-3, the V gene TRBV28; 8 bases map to TRBD1. Looked up from germline, CDR1 is MDHEN and CDR2 is SYDVKM. J was trimmed by 1 base and V by 1 base; bases with no gene match: 1. The CDR3 totals 15 residues. The CDR3 DNA reads as TGTGCCAGCAGTTTATTGGACAGGGGCACAGATACGCAGTATTTT. This codes for CASSLLDRGTDTQYF.

The gene calls are TRBV6-5 and TRBJ2-3; D may be TRBD2 (6 bases). The V and J ends lost 2 bases and 1 base respectively, with 10 bases between them. The CDR3 length is 15 residues. Looked up from germline, CDR1 is MNHEY and CDR2 is SVGAGI. CDR3 sequence reads: CASSYKRAGTDTQYF. CDR3 in DNA: TGTGCCAGCAGTTACAAGCGGGCGGGCACAGATACGCAGTATTTT.

In this sample, this clone turned up a few times. The DNA for the CDR3 is TGTGCCAGCAGTAGGGGGAGCTTGGATACGCAGTATTTT. Protein: CASSRGSLDTQYF. This chain joins TRBV6-6 and TRBJ2-3; a weak D match, TRBD1 (6 bases). The CDR3 extends over 13 amino acids. The germline V and J ends were trimmed by 5 bases and 6 bases, with 12 bases remaining between them. The V gene's germline CDR1 is MNHNY and CDR2 SVGAGI (reference sequence).

The chain combines TRBV7-3 with TRBJ2-2, with a weak D call TRBD2 (6 bases). The CDR3 is 15 residues long. The germline V gene encodes CDR1 SGHTA and CDR2 FQGTGA. The V and J ends lost 0 bases and 7 bases respectively, with 12 bases between them. The CDR3 is CASSLTSGGGGELFF. As DNA, the CDR3 is TGTGCCAGCAGCTTAACTAGCGGAGGTGGCGGGGAGCTGTTTTTT. The whole variable domain, remainder taken from reference TRBV7-3 and TRBJ2-2, is GAGVSQTPSNKVTEKGKYVELRCDPISGHTALYWYRQSLGQGPEFLIYFQGTGAADDSGLPNDRFFAVRPEGSVSTLKIQRTERGDSAVYLCASSLTSGGGGELFFGEGSRLTVL.

V and J are TRBV5-6 and TRBJ2-3, with TRBD2 matching 11 bases. The CDR3 has 17 amino acids. Per germline, CDR1 SGHDT and CDR2 YYEEEE. With V trimmed by 2 bases and J by 0 bases, 5 bases remained unmatched. Here the CDR3 DNA reads TGTGCCAGCAGCTTCGCGGGACTAGCGGCGAGCACAGATACGCAGTATTTT. This gives the protein CASSFAGLAASTDTQYF.

CDR3 in amino acids: CASSFRSSVDEQFF. CDR3 nucleotides: TGTGCCAGCAGTTTTCGATCCTCCGTGGATGAGCAGTTCTTC. The chain has TRBV28 and TRBJ2-1; D is unclear. This CDR3 comprises 14 residues. V shed 3 bases and J shed 8 bases, with 14 bases lying between them. The germline CDR1 and CDR2 sequences are MDHEN and SYDVKM.

This chain connects TRBV5-1 to TRBJ1-1, with 7 bases lining up with TRBD1. V gave up 4 bases and J gave up 4 bases; unmatched junction bases: 7. The CDR3 spans 14 residues. Germline CDR1 SGHRS, CDR2 YFSETQ. This CDR3 reads CASSIQGLGTEAFF. CDR3 in DNA: TGCGCCAGCAGCATACAGGGGCTGGGCACTGAAGCTTTCTTT. Combining the CDR3 with reference TRBV5-1 and TRBJ1-1 gives the whole variable domain KAGVTQTPRYLIKTRGQQVTLSCSPISGHRSVSWYQQTPGQGLQFLFEYFSETQRNKGNFPGRFSGRQFSNSRSEMNVSTLELGDSALYLCASSIQGLGTEAFFGQGTRLTVV.

This CDR3 is CAWSWDRGKGKGNQPQHF. The CDR3 DNA reads as TGTGCCTGGAGCTGGGACAGGGGTAAAGGGAAGGGCAATCAGCCCCAGCATTTT. The V gene is TRBV30, the J gene TRBJ1-5, with TRBD1 identical over 10 bases. From germline, CDR1 is GTSNPN and CDR2 SVGIG (reference sequence). The J segment lost 2 bases and the V segment lost 3 bases, leaving 13 bases of the junction unmatched. This CDR3 region has 18 residues.

The genes are TRBV2 and TRBJ2-7; D might be TRBD2 (5 bases). The CDR3 runs to 13 residues. V lost 8 bases to trimming and J lost 0 bases, with 11 bases between them. Germline values: CDR1 SNHLY, CDR2 FYNNEI. Here the CDR3 DNA reads TGTGCCAGCTCCCGGGGTTCCTCCTACGAGCAGTACTTC. This sequence encodes CASSRGSSYEQYF.

The J gene is TRBJ2-6, the V gene TRBV19; possibly TRBD1 for D (6 bases). Germline V gene sequence: CDR1 LNHDA, CDR2 SQIVND (reference sequence). Trimming pared 5 bases from V and 0 bases from J, leaving 14 bases between. The CDR3 has 17 residues. DNA for the CDR3: TGTGCCAGTAGTCTCACAGGGTCGTACTCTGGGGCCAACGTCCTGACTTTC. Protein product: CASSLTGSYSGANVLTF.

V is TRBV30 and J is TRBJ2-1; TRBD2 agrees at 7 bases. Germline V CDR1 and CDR2: GTSNPN, SVGIG (reference sequence). The CDR3 length is 13 residues. J was trimmed by 8 bases and V by 2 bases; bases with no gene match: 6. CDR3 region: CAWSIGGSYEQFF. CDR3 bases: TGTGCCTGGAGTATCGGCGGGAGCTATGAGCAGTTCTTC. Based on the CDR3 plus reference TRBV30 and TRBJ2-1, the full variable domain is SQTIHQWPATLVQPVGSPLSLECTVEGTSNPNLYWYRQAAGRGLQLLFYSVGIGQISSEVPQNLSASRPQDRQFILSSKKLLLSDSGFYLCAWSIGGSYEQFFGPGTRLTVL.